This record looks at one T cell receptor (beta chain) sequence and its context. This record comes from a study of blood T cell repertoires in COVID-19. This CDR3 region has 16 residues. Germline V CDR1 and CDR2: LGHNA, YNFKEQ. V was shortened by 4 bases and J by 4 bases, with 16 bases between the two germline ends. Generated by immunoSEQ multiplex PCR, the TCRdb table keeps only in-frame clones and is missing some. The sample shows about 250,000 clones, 85% to 90% of them seen only once. Sequenced material: PBMCs or T cells enriched from blood (not recorded which). The rearrangement joins TRBV4-2 to TRBJ1-4; D is possibly TRBD1 (5 bases). This TCR came from a man aged 40-55 years who had recovered from COVID-19. As DNA, the CDR3 is TGTGCCAGCAGCCCAAAAACAGGCAACTATAATGAAAAACTGTTTTTT. Translating gives CASSPKTGNYNEKLFF.